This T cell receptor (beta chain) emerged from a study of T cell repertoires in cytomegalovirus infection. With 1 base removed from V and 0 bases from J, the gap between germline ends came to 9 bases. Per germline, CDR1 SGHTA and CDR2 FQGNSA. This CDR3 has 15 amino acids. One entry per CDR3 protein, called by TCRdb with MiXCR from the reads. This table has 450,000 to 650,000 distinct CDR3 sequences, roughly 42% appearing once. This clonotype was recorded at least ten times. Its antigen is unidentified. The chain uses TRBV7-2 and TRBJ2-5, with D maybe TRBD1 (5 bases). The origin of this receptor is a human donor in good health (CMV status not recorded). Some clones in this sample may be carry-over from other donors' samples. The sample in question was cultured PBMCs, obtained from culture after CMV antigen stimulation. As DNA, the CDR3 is TGTGCCAGCAGCTTAGTAGGGGCCCACCAAGAGACCCAGTACTTC. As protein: CASSLVGAHQETQYF.